This T cell receptor beta chain was identified during a study of blood T cell repertoires in COVID-19. This table comes from immunoSEQ multiplex PCR, and its TCRdb copy is limited to in-frame clones, with some not included. Of around 240,000 clones in the sample, over 80% were seen once. This CDR3 has 12 amino acids. Germline V gene lookup returns CDR1 LNHNV and CDR2 YYDKDF (reference sequence). Trimming cost V 0 bases and J 9 bases, with 6 bases left between them. V usage is TRBV15 and J usage is TRBJ2-1; the D gene is possibly TRBD1 (5 bases). The material sequenced was PBMCs or T cells enriched from blood (not recorded which). The sequence derives from a man aged 45 to 65 who had been exposed to COVID-19. This chain's CDR3 is CATSRDQGEQFF. CDR3 bases: TGTGCCACCAGCAGAGATCAGGGTGAGCAGTTCTTC.